This TCR beta chain was obtained from a study of blood T cell repertoires in COVID-19. For the study at large: Samples of COVID-19 (acute and convalescent) were obtained from the United States, Italy and Spain. Sample material is recorded as cDNA or gDNA derived from T cells, B-cell-depleted T cells, or PBMCs.

Per the authors' pipeline: Reference gene primer amplification yielded estimated nucleated cell counts. Clones were read by immunoSEQ multiplex PCR, and TCRdb kept only the in-frame ones, dropping some. That table gives V, J and clone size, and the DNA gave D and trimming. Among around 97,000 clones listed, approximately 89% were seen once. CDR3 length equals 15 residues. The V end lost 6 bases, the J end lost 0 bases, and 15 bases lay between the germline ends. The germline V gene encodes CDR1 MNHEY and CDR2 SVGAGI. This receptor was identified in a human donor in a cohort sampled during active COVID-19. Material: peripheral blood. The rearrangement uses TRBV6-5 and TRBJ2-7; possible D gene TRBD2, 6 bases. CDR3 sequence reads: CASRSGTHASYEQYF. The CDR3, as DNA: TGTGCCAGCAGATCCGGGACTCACGCCTCCTACGAGCAGTACTTC.